This is a list of T cell receptor beta chains from one sample in a study of long-term antiretroviral therapy in people with HIV. Assay used: immunoSEQ multiplex PCR; TCRdb lists only in-frame clones, some missing. The sample lists 20,000 to 25,000 clones, 85% to 95% seen once, with 7.3% in the top ten. The sequences come from unsorted PBMCs, collected 4.4 years after starting antiretroviral therapy. Source of these receptors: a woman aged 45 to 65 with HIV. Both conserved end residues are part of each CDR3. D genes are given only for firm matches. Clone size is given for some rows only: seen once, a few or many times, or a class if the clone is expanded.

>once|-|TRBJ1-6|TRBV4-3
CASSQDRMWNSPLHF
TGCGCCAGCAGCCAAGATCGGATGTGGAATTCACCCCTCCACTTT
>few|-|TRBJ2-3|TRBV7-6
CASTQGWGTDTQYF
TGTGCCAGCACCCAGGGTTGGGGGACAGATACGCAGTATTTT
>-|-|TRBJ1-1|TRBV29-1
CSVGTAGDTEAFF
TGCAGCGTTGGTACAGCAGGGGACACTGAAGCTTTCTTT
>-|-|TRBJ1-1|TRBV5-6
CASSLVWGSGTEAFF
TGTGCCAGCAGCTTGGTTTGGGGGTCTGGCACTGAAGCTTTCTTT
>-|TRBD2|TRBJ2-1|TRBV5-6
CASSRSSGGYNEQFF
TGTGCCAGCAGCCGATCTAGCGGGGGCTACAATGAGCAGTTCTTC
>-|-|TRBJ2-3|TRBV25-1
CASTAGGRGTDTQYF
TGTGCCAGCACGGCCGGGGGAAGGGGCACAGATACGCAGTATTTT
>-|-|TRBJ2-7|TRBV6-5
CASSSPRGSREQYF
TGTGCCAGCAGTTCCCCCCGAGGGAGCCGGGAGCAGTACTTC
>-|TRBD2|TRBJ2-1|TRBV5-1
CASSRMAGGPRDEQFF
TGCGCCAGCAGCCGAATGGCGGGGGGGCCCCGTGATGAGCAGTTCTTC
>-|TRBD2|TRBJ2-3|TRBV30
CAWSEGTSGVTDTQYF
TGTGCCTGGAGCGAGGGAACTAGCGGGGTCACAGATACGCAGTATTTT
>-|-|TRBJ2-1|TRBV7-3
CASSFQPDPGYNEQFF
TGTGCCAGCAGCTTCCAGCCAGACCCTGGCTACAATGAGCAGTTCTTC
>-|TRBD1|TRBJ2-1|TRBV2
CASSRSGTGDNEQFF
TGTGCCAGCAGTCGATCCGGGACAGGGGACAATGAGCAGTTCTTC
>-|-|TRBJ2-7|TRBV18
CASSPGAEQYF
TGTGCCAGCTCACCGGGGGCCGAGCAGTACTTC
>few|-|TRBJ1-3|TRBV19
CASSVSNGGNTIYF
TGTGCCAGTAGTGTTAGTAACGGAGGAAACACCATATATTTT
>-|-|TRBJ1-1|TRBV10-1
CASSESRGKAEAFF
TGCGCCAGCAGTGAGTCGAGGGGTAAGGCTGAAGCTTTCTTT
>-|-|TRBJ2-7|TRBV19
CASNPPDSYEQYF
TGTGCCAGTAATCCCCCGGACAGCTACGAGCAGTACTTC
>-|-|TRBJ1-1|TRBV5-1
CASSPGELNTEAFF
TGCGCCAGCAGCCCGGGAGAACTGAACACTGAAGCTTTCTTT
>-|-|TRBJ1-3|TRBV9
CASSGNTIYF
TGTGCCAGCAGCGGAAACACCATATATTTT
>-|TRBD1|TRBJ2-1|TRBV4-1
CASSRGTGSGNEQFF
TGCGCCAGCAGCCGGGGGACAGGTTCTGGTAATGAGCAGTTCTTC
>-|-|TRBJ2-1|TRBV6-1
CASSPRNNEQFF
TGTGCCAGCAGTCCCCGTAACAATGAGCAGTTCTTC
>-|-|TRBJ1-6|TRBV7-3
CASSLTVDSPLHF
TGTGCCAGCAGCTTGACAGTAGATTCACCCCTCCACTTT
>-|TRBD2|TRBJ2-2|TRBV27
CASSRGGLRVDTGELFF
TGTGCCAGCAGTCGTGGGGGACTACGGGTAGACACCGGGGAGCTGTTTTTT
>once|TRBD1|TRBJ1-2|TRBV30
CAWSYGTGKAYGYTF
TGTGCCTGGAGTTACGGGACAGGGAAGGCCTATGGCTACACCTTC
>-|-|TRBJ1-1|TRBV30
CAWGRGRLDTEAFF
TGTGCCTGGGGGAGGGGCAGGTTGGACACTGAAGCTTTCTTT
>-|-|TRBJ1-4|TRBV30
CAWSVLMGATNEKLFF
TGTGCCTGGAGTGTTCTGATGGGGGCAACTAATGAAAAACTGTTTTTT
>once|-|TRBJ2-3|TRBV9
CASSVWLSTDTQYF
TGTGCCAGCAGCGTATGGTTGAGCACAGATACGCAGTATTTT
>-|-|TRBJ2-7|TRBV5-6
CASSLAAHQEQYF
TGTGCCAGCAGCTTGGCGGCCCATCAGGAGCAGTACTTC
>-|-|TRBJ1-2|TRBV6-6
CASTLSGTYGYTF
TGTGCCAGCACCCTATCGGGGACCTATGGCTACACCTTC
>-|-|TRBJ1-2|TRBV5-4
CASSLGRAGVGSYGYTF
TGTGCCAGCAGCTTGGGTAGGGCAGGGGTCGGTTCCTATGGCTACACCTTC
>-|TRBD1|TRBJ1-1|TRBV6-5
CASSTGQGLGAAFF
TGTGCCAGCAGTACCGGACAGGGTTTGGGGGCAGCTTTCTTT
>-|TRBD2|TRBJ2-5|TRBV12-5
CASGGGTSGRETQYF
TGTGCTAGTGGTGGAGGGACTAGCGGGCGAGAGACCCAGTACTTC
>-|-|TRBJ2-7|TRBV19
CASSIGIPPKAYEQYF
TGTGCCAGTAGTATTGGGATCCCACCGAAAGCTTACGAGCAGTACTTC
>once|-|TRBJ1-1|TRBV5-1
CASSTAAGSEAFF
TGCGCCAGCAGCACCGCCGCAGGATCTGAAGCTTTCTTT
>-|-|TRBJ1-2|TRBV28
CASAAPRRGYTF
TGTGCCAGCGCAGCCCCTAGGCGGGGCTACACCTTC
>-|TRBD2|TRBJ2-1|TRBV7-8
CASSLAGGVSYNEQFF
TGTGCCAGCAGCTTGGCGGGGGGGGTGAGTTACAATGAGCAGTTCTTC
>few|-|TRBJ1-6|TRBV10-1
CASPCTGRPPLHF
TGCGCCAGCCCCTGTACAGGGCGTCCACCCCTCCACTTT
>-|-|TRBJ1-6|TRBV2
CASSESGHDNSPLHF
TGTGCCAGCAGTGAGTCGGGACACGATAATTCACCCCTCCACTTT
>once|-|TRBJ2-7|TRBV5-4
CASSSRGAYEQYF
TGTGCCAGCAGCTCCAGGGGCGCCTACGAGCAGTACTTC
>-|TRBD1|TRBJ2-1|TRBV6-5
CASSLYGTGSEQFF
TGTGCCAGCAGCTTGTATGGGACAGGCAGTGAGCAGTTCTTC
>-|TRBD1|TRBJ1-6|TRBV7-9
CASSLDRGSRRTNSPLHF
TGTGCCAGCAGCTTGGACAGGGGATCCCGGCGTACTAATTCACCCCTCCACTTT
>-|-|TRBJ2-3|TRBV2
CASNTRGGTQYF
TGTGCCAGCAACACGAGGGGTGGTACGCAGTATTTT
>-|TRBD1|TRBJ2-5|TRBV25-1
CASSNRGRNQETQYF
TGTGCCAGCAGCAACAGGGGGCGGAACCAAGAGACCCAGTACTTC
>-|-|TRBJ1-1|TRBV27
CASSLGPANTEAFF
TGTGCCAGCAGTTTAGGGCCGGCCAACACTGAAGCTTTCTTT
>-|-|TRBJ2-3|TRBV7-2
CASSLGGPDTQYF
TGTGCCAGCAGCCTGGGGGGTCCAGATACGCAGTATTTT
>-|-|TRBJ2-3|TRBV9
CASSWGGQYTDTQYF
TGTGCCAGCAGCTGGGGGGGCCAGTATACAGATACGCAGTATTTT
>-|TRBD2|TRBJ2-5|TRBV10-1
CASSESTAGGETQYF
TGCGCCAGCAGTGAGTCGACAGCGGGGGGGGAGACCCAGTACTTC
>-|TRBD2|TRBJ2-6|TRBV30
CAWSARGGLLSGANVLTF
TGTGCCTGGAGTGCACGGGGGGGCCTCCTCTCTGGGGCCAACGTCCTGACTTTC
>once|TRBD1|TRBJ2-2|TRBV14
CASSPGTGEVGELFF
TGTGCCAGCAGTCCCGGGACAGGGGAGGTCGGGGAGCTGTTTTTT